This T cell receptor (beta chain) was observed in a study of T cells after yellow fever vaccination. General study findings and limits: Reappearance after the booster was seen for most primary-vaccination clones, at about 95% CD4 and 80% to 90% CD8.

On this clonotype: Antigen: not known.

Germline CDR1 and CDR2: SGDLS and YYNGEE. The CDR3 spans 15 residues. After removal of 3 bases from V and 2 bases from J, the junction contained 7 bases not matched to a gene. As TCR cDNA was made by 5'RACE template switching, a universal primer site and UMIs were added. TCRdb called the 5' RACE reads again in MiXCR, with one record for every CDR3 protein. The table records roughly 500,000 distinct CDR3 sequences, roughly 19% of them present only once. The sequences come from PBMCs, collected 15 days after the yellow fever booster vaccination. This receptor was taken from a man aged 25 to 45 who received the YFV17D yellow fever vaccine. This chain joins TRBV9 and TRBJ2-7, with 8 nucleotides matching TRBD2. The CDR3 coding sequence is TGTGCCAGCAGCGCGGGGGGACTAGGACCCTACGAGCAGTACTTC. It yields the protein CASSAGGLGPYEQYF. Variable domain in full (rest from reference TRBV9 and TRBJ2-7): DSGVTQTPKHLITATGQRVTLRCSPRSGDLSVYWYQQSLDQGLQFLIQYYNGEERAKGNILERFSAQQFPDLHSELNLSSLELGDSALYFCASSAGGLGPYEQYFGPGTRLTVT.